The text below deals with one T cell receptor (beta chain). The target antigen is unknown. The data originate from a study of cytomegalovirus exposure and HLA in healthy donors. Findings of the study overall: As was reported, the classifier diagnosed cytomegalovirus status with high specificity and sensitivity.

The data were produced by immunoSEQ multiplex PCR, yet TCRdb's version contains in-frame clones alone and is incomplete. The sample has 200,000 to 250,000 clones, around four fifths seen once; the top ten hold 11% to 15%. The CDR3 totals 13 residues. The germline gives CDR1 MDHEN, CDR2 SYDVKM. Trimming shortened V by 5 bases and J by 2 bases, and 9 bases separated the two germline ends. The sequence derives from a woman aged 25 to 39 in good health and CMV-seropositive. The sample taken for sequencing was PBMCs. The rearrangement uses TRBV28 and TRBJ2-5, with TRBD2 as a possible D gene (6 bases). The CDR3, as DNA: TGTGCCAGCAGTCCAAGCGGGCAAGAGACCCAGTACTTC. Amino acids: CASSPSGQETQYF. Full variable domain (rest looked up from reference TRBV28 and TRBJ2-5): DVKVTQSSRYLVKRTGEKVFLECVQDMDHENMFWYRQDPGLGLRLIYFSYDVKMKEKGDIPEGYSVSREKKERFSLILESASTNQTSMYLCASSPSGQETQYFGPGTRLLVL.